What follows is one T cell receptor (beta chain) and its context. Antigen: not known. The sort gate was single viable CD3+CD4+CD8-CD45RO+ cells for memory CD4+ T cells. Positive selection with CD4 microbeads enriched total CD4+ T cells. The repertoire was sequenced with immunoSEQ multiplex PCR; TCRdb's copy has only in-frame clones and lacks some. The table records 48,000 or so clones, over 75% of them present only once. The source of the sample is a study of memory CD4+ T cells and cytomegalovirus serostatus. Overall study context: This sample comes from healthy Belgian adults, eight or nine CMV seropositive, about 23 seronegative.

Broader study findings: Of 150 to 200 reported CMV TCRbeta sequences, about 67 were found in memory CD4+ repertoires.

Sequenced input: memory CD4+ T cells from blood. This TCR was recovered from an adult in good health and CMV-seronegative.

The CDR3 protein is CASSQAGFSYEQYF. CDR3 bases: TGCGCCAGCAGCCAAGCGGGGTTTTCCTACGAGCAGTACTTC. This sequence joins TRBV4-1 and TRBJ2-7, with D possibly matching TRBD2 (5 bases). Per germline, CDR1 MGHRA and CDR2 YSYEKL. V lost 1 base and J 1 base, leaving 8 bases between the germline ends. The CDR3 spans 14 residues.